The rows below give T cell receptor beta chains drawn from one sample of a study of patients and donors after allogeneic stem cell transplantation. TCRdb reprocessed the RT-PCR reads with MiXCR, giving one entry per CDR3 protein. The sample lists about 110,000 distinct CDR3 sequences, approximately 40% occurring once. Sequencing was done on a sample of blood, either unsorted or a sorted T cell fraction (not recorded which). These receptors all come from a human donor who was either an allogeneic HSCT recipient or a stem cell or donor lymphocyte infusion donor (not recorded which). It is not recorded whose cells these are; they may come from a transplant donor. Each CDR3 is given with its conserved first and last residue. The order of the fields is clone size, V gene, J gene, D gene, CDR3 protein, CDR3 DNA. The D gene is left open where the match is weak. Expanded clones are given a class, and other clones once, few, many or no size at all.

abundance: few; v_gene: TRBV7-2; j_gene: TRBJ1-1; d_gene: NA; CDR3aa: CASSQIPLTGEAFF; CDR3nt: TGTGCCAGCAGCCAAATCCCCTTGACCGGAGAAGCTTTCTTT
abundance: NA; v_gene: TRBV20-1; j_gene: TRBJ1-5; d_gene: NA; CDR3aa: CSASEQGSQPQHF; CDR3nt: TGCAGTGCCTCCGAACAGGGTAGCCAGCCCCAGCATTTT
abundance: medium-sized; v_gene: TRBV12-3/TRBV12-4; j_gene: TRBJ1-3; d_gene: NA; CDR3aa: CASSSQESSGNTIYF; CDR3nt: TGTGCCAGCAGTTCACAGGAGAGCTCTGGAAACACCATATATTTT
abundance: NA; v_gene: TRBV29-1; j_gene: TRBJ1-4; d_gene: NA; CDR3aa: CSAAGPPANEKLFF; CDR3nt: TGCAGCGCCGCCGGGCCTCCGGCTAATGAAAAACTGTTTTTT
abundance: NA; v_gene: TRBV6-2/TRBV6-3; j_gene: TRBJ2-7; d_gene: NA; CDR3aa: CASSTLGGRYEQYF; CDR3nt: TGTGCCAGCAGTACCCTAGGGGGAAGGTACGAGCAGTACTTC
abundance: NA; v_gene: TRBV29-1; j_gene: TRBJ1-1; d_gene: NA; CDR3aa: CSEWTLTNTEAFF; CDR3nt: TGCAGCGAATGGACCCTAACCAACACTGAAGCTTTCTTT
abundance: many; v_gene: TRBV20-1; j_gene: TRBJ1-1; d_gene: NA; CDR3aa: CSAFRIEAFF; CDR3nt: TGCAGTGCTTTTCGGATTGAAGCTTTCTTT
abundance: few; v_gene: TRBV5-1; j_gene: TRBJ2-2; d_gene: NA; CDR3aa: CASSLFTDRSGELFF; CDR3nt: TGCGCCAGCAGCTTGTTTACAGACCGATCCGGGGAGCTGTTTTTT
abundance: NA; v_gene: TRBV20-1; j_gene: TRBJ1-5; d_gene: NA; CDR3aa: CSATGTLTSNQPQHF; CDR3nt: TGCAGTGCTACAGGGACTCTAACTAGCAATCAGCCCCAGCATTTT
abundance: NA; v_gene: TRBV30; j_gene: TRBJ1-1; d_gene: NA; CDR3aa: CAWSQLPGHQAFF; CDR3nt: TGTGCCTGGAGCCAATTACCGGGACACCAAGCTTTCTTT
abundance: NA; v_gene: TRBV28; j_gene: TRBJ1-2; d_gene: TRBD1; CDR3aa: CASSLISGTGYGYTF; CDR3nt: TGTGCCAGCAGTTTAATTTCAGGGACAGGCTATGGCTACACCTTC
abundance: NA; v_gene: TRBV30; j_gene: TRBJ1-5; d_gene: NA; CDR3aa: CAWSVHSNQPQHF; CDR3nt: TGTGCCTGGAGTGTACATAGCAATCAGCCCCAGCATTTT
abundance: NA; v_gene: TRBV18; j_gene: TRBJ2-1; d_gene: TRBD2; CDR3aa: CASSPRLAGGFVVNEQFF; CDR3nt: TGTGCCAGCTCACCCCGGCTAGCGGGAGGCTTCGTGGTCAATGAGCAGTTCTTC
abundance: few; v_gene: TRBV11-2; j_gene: TRBJ2-3; d_gene: NA; CDR3aa: CASSYRFGDTQYF; CDR3nt: TGTGCCAGCAGCTATAGGTTCGGAGATACGCAGTATTTT
abundance: once; v_gene: TRBV28; j_gene: TRBJ2-5; d_gene: NA; CDR3aa: CASRRRQETQYF; CDR3nt: TGTGCCAGCCGCCGGCGCCAAGAGACCCAGTACTTC
abundance: NA; v_gene: TRBV5-6; j_gene: TRBJ2-7; d_gene: TRBD2; CDR3aa: CASSYTSGAYEQYF; CDR3nt: TGTGCCAGCAGCTACACTAGCGGAGCCTACGAGCAGTACTTC
abundance: few; v_gene: TRBV24-1; j_gene: TRBJ2-5; d_gene: TRBD1; CDR3aa: CATAGGQQETQYF; CDR3nt: TGTGCCACCGCAGGGGGCCAACAAGAGACCCAGTACTTC
abundance: few; v_gene: TRBV5-5; j_gene: TRBJ2-2; d_gene: TRBD2; CDR3aa: CASRLATGELFF; CDR3nt: TGTGCCAGCAGACTAGCGACCGGGGAGCTGTTTTTT
abundance: NA; v_gene: TRBV10-3; j_gene: TRBJ1-3; d_gene: NA; CDR3aa: CAISERGNTIYF; CDR3nt: TGTGCCATCAGTGAACGTGGAAACACCATATATTTT
abundance: few; v_gene: TRBV10-3; j_gene: TRBJ2-2; d_gene: NA; CDR3aa: CAISGRGNTGELFF; CDR3nt: TGTGCCATCAGTGGGCGGGGGAACACCGGGGAGCTGTTTTTT
abundance: many; v_gene: TRBV20-1; j_gene: TRBJ1-5; d_gene: NA; CDR3aa: CSASPLASPHQPQHF; CDR3nt: TGCAGTGCTAGTCCCCTCGCTAGCCCCCATCAGCCCCAGCATTTT
abundance: NA; v_gene: TRBV20-1; j_gene: TRBJ1-1; d_gene: NA; CDR3aa: CSAGSPSGTEAFF; CDR3nt: TGCAGTGCGGGATCCCCAAGCGGCACTGAAGCTTTCTTT
abundance: few; v_gene: TRBV12-3/TRBV12-4; j_gene: TRBJ1-1; d_gene: NA; CDR3aa: CASSFGSPTEAFF; CDR3nt: TGTGCCAGCAGTTTCGGTAGCCCCACTGAAGCTTTCTTT
abundance: many; v_gene: TRBV29-1; j_gene: TRBJ1-2; d_gene: NA; CDR3aa: CSVEVGTHYGYTF; CDR3nt: TGCAGCGTTGAAGTGGGGACACACTATGGCTACACCTTC
abundance: NA; v_gene: TRBV20-1; j_gene: TRBJ1-1; d_gene: TRBD1; CDR3aa: CSAGTGYLNTEAFF; CDR3nt: TGCAGTGCTGGGACAGGGTATTTGAACACTGAAGCTTTCTTT
abundance: NA; v_gene: TRBV7-2; j_gene: TRBJ2-5; d_gene: NA; CDR3aa: CASSKGETQYF; CDR3nt: TGTGCCAGCAGCAAGGGGGAGACCCAGTACTTC
abundance: NA; v_gene: TRBV7-2; j_gene: TRBJ1-2; d_gene: NA; CDR3aa: CASSLGGWGGYGYTF; CDR3nt: TGTGCCAGCAGCTTAGGAGGATGGGGCGGCTATGGCTACACCTTC
abundance: NA; v_gene: TRBV29-1; j_gene: TRBJ2-4; d_gene: NA; CDR3aa: CSVARGENIQYF; CDR3nt: TGCAGCGTTGCCAGGGGTGAAAACATTCAGTACTTC
abundance: once; v_gene: TRBV6-2/TRBV6-3; j_gene: TRBJ2-7; d_gene: NA; CDR3aa: CASSYGERGTYEQYF; CDR3nt: TGTGCCAGCAGTTATGGAGAGAGGGGCACCTACGAGCAGTACTTC
abundance: few; v_gene: TRBV12-3/TRBV12-4; j_gene: TRBJ2-7; d_gene: NA; CDR3aa: CASRNRETYEQYF; CDR3nt: TGTGCCAGCAGGAATCGGGAGACCTACGAGCAGTACTTC
abundance: NA; v_gene: TRBV10-3; j_gene: TRBJ2-5; d_gene: NA; CDR3aa: CAISERVQETQYF; CDR3nt: TGTGCCATCAGTGAAAGGGTCCAAGAGACCCAGTACTTC
abundance: few; v_gene: TRBV7-2; j_gene: TRBJ1-1; d_gene: NA; CDR3aa: CASSFFRDRLDTEAFF; CDR3nt: TGTGCCAGCAGCTTTTTCCGAGACAGGCTCGACACTGAAGCTTTCTTT
abundance: NA; v_gene: TRBV20-1; j_gene: TRBJ2-7; d_gene: NA; CDR3aa: CSARVTAKPYEQYF; CDR3nt: TGCAGTGCTAGAGTAACCGCAAAACCCTACGAGCAGTACTTC
abundance: many; v_gene: TRBV7-9; j_gene: TRBJ2-7; d_gene: TRBD2; CDR3aa: CASSLLADLYEQYF; CDR3nt: TGTGCCAGCAGCTTACTAGCGGACCTCTACGAGCAGTACTTC
abundance: few; v_gene: TRBV6-6; j_gene: TRBJ2-7; d_gene: NA; CDR3aa: CASNERAPSYEQYF; CDR3nt: TGTGCCAGCAACGAACGGGCACCCTCCTACGAGCAGTACTTC
abundance: many; v_gene: TRBV6-6; j_gene: TRBJ1-6; d_gene: NA; CDR3aa: CASSYSRNTGRVNSPLHF; CDR3nt: TGTGCCAGCAGTTACTCGCGGAATACAGGAAGGGTTAATTCACCCCTCCACTTT
abundance: few; v_gene: TRBV20-1; j_gene: TRBJ1-2; d_gene: TRBD1; CDR3aa: CSARSGQGSGYTF; CDR3nt: TGCAGTGCTAGATCCGGACAGGGGAGCGGCTACACCTTC
abundance: few; v_gene: TRBV3-1; j_gene: TRBJ1-2; d_gene: NA; CDR3aa: CASSPFGTNYGYTF; CDR3nt: TGTGCCAGCAGCCCTTTCGGGACTAACTATGGCTACACCTTC
abundance: NA; v_gene: TRBV7-2; j_gene: TRBJ1-2; d_gene: NA; CDR3aa: CASSFSALYGYTF; CDR3nt: TGTGCCAGCAGCTTTTCGGCACTCTATGGCTACACCTTC
abundance: few; v_gene: TRBV20-1; j_gene: TRBJ1-2; d_gene: TRBD1; CDR3aa: CSAEDRGNYGYTF; CDR3nt: TGCAGTGCGGAGGACAGGGGGAACTATGGCTACACCTTC
abundance: few; v_gene: TRBV10-3; j_gene: TRBJ1-4; d_gene: NA; CDR3aa: CAISESPRRVSEKLFF; CDR3nt: TGTGCCATCAGTGAGTCGCCCCGACGGGTCAGTGAAAAACTGTTTTTT
abundance: few; v_gene: TRBV7-2; j_gene: TRBJ1-1; d_gene: NA; CDR3aa: CASSLEGQPSTEAFF; CDR3nt: TGTGCCAGCAGCTTAGAGGGGCAGCCGTCCACTGAAGCTTTCTTT
abundance: NA; v_gene: TRBV7-2; j_gene: TRBJ2-3; d_gene: NA; CDR3aa: CASSSPLRSDTQYF; CDR3nt: TGTGCCAGCAGCTCACCACTCCGTTCAGATACGCAGTATTTT
abundance: few; v_gene: TRBV6-6; j_gene: TRBJ2-1; d_gene: NA; CDR3aa: CASSLGTNEQFF; CDR3nt: TGTGCCAGCAGTCTGGGGACCAATGAGCAGTTCTTC
abundance: NA; v_gene: TRBV2; j_gene: TRBJ2-2; d_gene: TRBD2; CDR3aa: CASRGLAGIRELFF; CDR3nt: TGTGCCAGCAGGGGACTAGCGGGAATCAGGGAGCTGTTTTTT
abundance: few; v_gene: TRBV7-9; j_gene: TRBJ2-3; d_gene: NA; CDR3aa: CASSYDRSTDTQYF; CDR3nt: TGTGCCAGCAGCTACGACAGGAGCACAGATACGCAGTATTTT
abundance: many; v_gene: TRBV20-1; j_gene: TRBJ1-2; d_gene: NA; CDR3aa: CSARAAYGYTF; CDR3nt: TGCAGTGCTAGAGCGGCGTATGGCTACACCTTC
abundance: NA; v_gene: TRBV6-2/TRBV6-3; j_gene: TRBJ2-7; d_gene: NA; CDR3aa: CASSYRGNLYEQYF; CDR3nt: TGTGCCAGCAGTTATCGAGGGAACCTCTACGAGCAGTACTTC
abundance: few; v_gene: TRBV20-1; j_gene: TRBJ1-5; d_gene: NA; CDR3aa: CSARAGGYSNQPQHF; CDR3nt: TGCAGTGCTAGAGCGGGCGGATATAGCAATCAGCCCCAGCATTTT
abundance: NA; v_gene: TRBV5-6; j_gene: TRBJ1-1; d_gene: NA; CDR3aa: CASGVRRTTEAFF; CDR3nt: TGTGCCAGCGGGGTACGGAGGACGACTGAAGCTTTCTTT
abundance: NA; v_gene: TRBV7-6; j_gene: TRBJ1-1; d_gene: NA; CDR3aa: CASSALGTRNTEAFF; CDR3nt: TGTGCCAGCAGCGCCTTAGGGACAAGGAACACTGAAGCTTTCTTT
abundance: NA; v_gene: TRBV20-1; j_gene: TRBJ2-5; d_gene: NA; CDR3aa: CSARARPGQETQYF; CDR3nt: TGCAGTGCTAGAGCCAGGCCTGGCCAAGAGACCCAGTACTTC
abundance: NA; v_gene: TRBV20-1; j_gene: TRBJ2-3; d_gene: TRBD2; CDR3aa: CSAHPGLSTDTQYF; CDR3nt: TGCAGTGCCCACCCGGGACTAAGCACAGATACGCAGTATTTT